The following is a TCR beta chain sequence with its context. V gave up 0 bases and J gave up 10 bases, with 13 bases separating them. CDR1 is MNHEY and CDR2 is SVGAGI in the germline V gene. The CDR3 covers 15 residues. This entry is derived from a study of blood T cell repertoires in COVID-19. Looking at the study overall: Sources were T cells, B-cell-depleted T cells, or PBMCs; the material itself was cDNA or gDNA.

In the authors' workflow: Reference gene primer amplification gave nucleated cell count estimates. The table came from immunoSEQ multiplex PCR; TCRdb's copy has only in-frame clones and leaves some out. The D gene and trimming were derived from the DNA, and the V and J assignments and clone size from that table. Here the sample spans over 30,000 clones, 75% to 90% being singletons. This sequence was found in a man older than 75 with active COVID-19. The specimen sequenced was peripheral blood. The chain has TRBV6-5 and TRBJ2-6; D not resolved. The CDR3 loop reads CASSYSLGGPNVLTF. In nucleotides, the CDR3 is TGTGCCAGCAGTTACTCGCTGGGTGGGCCAAACGTCCTGACTTTC.